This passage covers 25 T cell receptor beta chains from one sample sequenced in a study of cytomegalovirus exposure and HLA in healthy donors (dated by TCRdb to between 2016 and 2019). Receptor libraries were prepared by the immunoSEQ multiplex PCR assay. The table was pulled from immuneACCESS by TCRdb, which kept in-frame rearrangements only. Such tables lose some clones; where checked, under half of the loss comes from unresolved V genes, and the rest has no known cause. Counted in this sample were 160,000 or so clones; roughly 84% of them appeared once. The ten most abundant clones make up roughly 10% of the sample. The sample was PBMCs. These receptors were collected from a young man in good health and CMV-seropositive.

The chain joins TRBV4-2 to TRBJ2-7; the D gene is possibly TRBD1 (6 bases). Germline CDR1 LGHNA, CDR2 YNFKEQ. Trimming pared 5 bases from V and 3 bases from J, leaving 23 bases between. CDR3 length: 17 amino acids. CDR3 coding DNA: TGTGCCAGCAGCTCGGGGACACACAGTGAGGTTGGCTACGAGCAGTACTTC. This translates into CASSSGTHSEVGYEQYF.

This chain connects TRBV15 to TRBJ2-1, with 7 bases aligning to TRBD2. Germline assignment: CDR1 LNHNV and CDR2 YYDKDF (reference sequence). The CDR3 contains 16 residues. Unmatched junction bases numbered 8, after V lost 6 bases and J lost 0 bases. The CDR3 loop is CATSRDYGSSYNEQFF. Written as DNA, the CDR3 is TGTGCCACCAGTAGGGACTACGGGAGCTCCTACAATGAGCAGTTCTTC.

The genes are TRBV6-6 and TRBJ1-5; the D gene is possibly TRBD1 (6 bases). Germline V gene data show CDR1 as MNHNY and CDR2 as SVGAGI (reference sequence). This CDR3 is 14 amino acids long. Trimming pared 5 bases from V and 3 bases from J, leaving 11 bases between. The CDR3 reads CASSVDSDNQPQHF. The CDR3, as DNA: TGTGCCAGCAGTGTGGACAGCGACAATCAGCCCCAGCATTTT.

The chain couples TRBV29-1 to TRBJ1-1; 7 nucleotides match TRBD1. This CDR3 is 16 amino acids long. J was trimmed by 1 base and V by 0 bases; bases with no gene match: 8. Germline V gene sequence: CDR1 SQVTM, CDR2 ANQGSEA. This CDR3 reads CSVEDQSRTGNTEAFF. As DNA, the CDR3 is TGCAGCGTTGAAGATCAATCTAGGACAGGGAACACTGAAGCTTTCTTT.

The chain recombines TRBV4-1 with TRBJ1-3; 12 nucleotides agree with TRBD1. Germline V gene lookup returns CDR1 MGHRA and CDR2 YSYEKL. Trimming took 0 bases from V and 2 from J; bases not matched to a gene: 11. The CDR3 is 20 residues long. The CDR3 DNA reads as TGCGCCAGCAGCCAAGATTTTGGGACAGGGGGCCAGGATCCTGGAAACACCATATATTTT. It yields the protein CASSQDFGTGGQDPGNTIYF.

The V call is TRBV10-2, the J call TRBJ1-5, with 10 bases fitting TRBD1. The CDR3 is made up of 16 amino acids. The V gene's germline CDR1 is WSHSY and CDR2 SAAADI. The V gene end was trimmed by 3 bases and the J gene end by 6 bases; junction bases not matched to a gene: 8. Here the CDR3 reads CASSDGWDRGGQPQHF. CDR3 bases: TGCGCCAGCAGTGATGGTTGGGACAGGGGTGGTCAGCCCCAGCATTTT.

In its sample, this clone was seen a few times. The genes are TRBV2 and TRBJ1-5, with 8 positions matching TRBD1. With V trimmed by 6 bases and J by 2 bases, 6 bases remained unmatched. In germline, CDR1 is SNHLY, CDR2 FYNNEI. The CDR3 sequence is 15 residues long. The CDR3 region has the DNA TGTGCCAGCAGAAGCAGGGGGCATGGCAATCAGCCCCAGCATTTT. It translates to CASRSRGHGNQPQHF.

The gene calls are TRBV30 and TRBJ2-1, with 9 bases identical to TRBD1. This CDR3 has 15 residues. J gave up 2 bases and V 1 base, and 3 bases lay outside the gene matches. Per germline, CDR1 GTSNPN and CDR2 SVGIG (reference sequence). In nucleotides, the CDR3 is TGTGCCTGGAGTGCGGGACAGGGAGCCTACAATGAGCAGTTCTTC. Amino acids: CAWSAGQGAYNEQFF.

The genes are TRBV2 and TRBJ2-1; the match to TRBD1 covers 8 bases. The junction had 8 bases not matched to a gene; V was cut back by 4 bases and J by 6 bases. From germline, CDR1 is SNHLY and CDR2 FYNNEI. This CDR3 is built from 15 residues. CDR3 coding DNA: TGTGCCAGCAGTGCAGCCGGGACAGGACTCAATGAGCAGTTCTTC. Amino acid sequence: CASSAAGTGLNEQFF. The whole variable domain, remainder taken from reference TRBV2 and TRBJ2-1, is EPEVTQTPSHQVTQMGQEVILRCVPISNHLYFYWYRQILGQKVEFLVSFYNNEISEKSEIFDDQFSVERPDGSNFTLKIRSTKLEDSAMYFCASSAAGTGLNEQFFGPGTRLTVL.

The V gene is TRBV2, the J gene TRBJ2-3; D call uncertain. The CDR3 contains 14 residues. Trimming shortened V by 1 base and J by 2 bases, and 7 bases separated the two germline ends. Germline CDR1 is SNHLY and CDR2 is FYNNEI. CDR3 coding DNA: TGTGCCAGCAGTGAAGATTTCAACACAGATACGCAGTATTTT. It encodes CASSEDFNTDTQYF.

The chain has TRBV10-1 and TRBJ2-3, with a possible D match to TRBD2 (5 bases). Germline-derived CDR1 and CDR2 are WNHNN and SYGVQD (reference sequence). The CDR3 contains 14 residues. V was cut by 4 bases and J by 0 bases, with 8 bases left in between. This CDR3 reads CASSAGESTDTQYF. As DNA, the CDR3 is TGCGCCAGCAGTGCCGGGGAAAGCACAGATACGCAGTATTTT.

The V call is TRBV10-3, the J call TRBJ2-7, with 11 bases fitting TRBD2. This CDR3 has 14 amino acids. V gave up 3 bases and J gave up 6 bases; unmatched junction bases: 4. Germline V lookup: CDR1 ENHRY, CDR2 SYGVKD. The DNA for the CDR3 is TGTGCCATCAGTGAACTAGCGGGAGTCTCCGAGCAGTACTTC. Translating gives CAISELAGVSEQYF.

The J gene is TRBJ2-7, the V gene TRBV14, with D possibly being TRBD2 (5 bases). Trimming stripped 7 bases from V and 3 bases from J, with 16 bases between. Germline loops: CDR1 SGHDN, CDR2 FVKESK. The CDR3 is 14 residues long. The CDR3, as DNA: TGTGCCAGCATTACTAGGGCCAGCGACTACGAGCAGTACTTC. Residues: CASITRASDYEQYF.

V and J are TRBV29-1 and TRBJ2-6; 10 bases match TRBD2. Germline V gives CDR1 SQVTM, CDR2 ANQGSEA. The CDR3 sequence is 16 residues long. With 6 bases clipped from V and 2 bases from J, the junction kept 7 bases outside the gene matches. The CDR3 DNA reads TGCAGCGTCCTTAGAGCGGGGGGGCCTGGGGCCAACGTCCTGACTTTC. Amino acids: CSVLRAGGPGANVLTF.

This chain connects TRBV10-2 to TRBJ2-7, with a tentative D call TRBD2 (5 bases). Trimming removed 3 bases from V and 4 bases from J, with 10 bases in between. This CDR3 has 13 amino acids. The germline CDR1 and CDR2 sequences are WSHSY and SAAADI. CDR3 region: CASSDGLQYEQYF. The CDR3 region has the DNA TGCGCCAGCAGTGATGGACTGCAATACGAGCAGTACTTC.

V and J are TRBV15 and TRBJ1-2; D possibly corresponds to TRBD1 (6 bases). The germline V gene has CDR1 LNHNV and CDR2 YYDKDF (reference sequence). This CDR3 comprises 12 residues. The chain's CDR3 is CARRRGALGYTF. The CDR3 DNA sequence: TGTGCACGACGGCGGGGGGCCTTAGGCTACACCTTC.

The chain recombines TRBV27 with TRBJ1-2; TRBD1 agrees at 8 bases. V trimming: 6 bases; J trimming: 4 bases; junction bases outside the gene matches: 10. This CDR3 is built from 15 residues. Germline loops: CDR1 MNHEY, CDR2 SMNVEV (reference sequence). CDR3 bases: TGTGCCAGCAGGAGATCAACAGGGGGGTCCTATGGCTACACCTTC. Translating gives CASRRSTGGSYGYTF.

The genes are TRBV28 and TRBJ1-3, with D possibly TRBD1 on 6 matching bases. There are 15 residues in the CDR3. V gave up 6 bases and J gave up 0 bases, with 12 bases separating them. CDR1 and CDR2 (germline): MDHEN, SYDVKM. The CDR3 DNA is TGTGCCAGCAGGGGTACAGGGAACTCTGGAAACACCATATATTTT. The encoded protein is CASRGTGNSGNTIYF.

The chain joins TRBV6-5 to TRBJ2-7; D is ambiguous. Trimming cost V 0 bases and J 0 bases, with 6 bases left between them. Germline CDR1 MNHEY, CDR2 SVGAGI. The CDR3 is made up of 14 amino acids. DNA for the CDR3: TGTGCCAGCAGTTACTCGGGCCCCTCCTACGAGCAGTACTTC. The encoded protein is CASSYSGPSYEQYF.

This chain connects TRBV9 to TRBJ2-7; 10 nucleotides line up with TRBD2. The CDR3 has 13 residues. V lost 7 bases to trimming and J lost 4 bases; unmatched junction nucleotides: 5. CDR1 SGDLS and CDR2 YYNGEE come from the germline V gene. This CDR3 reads CASGGLASYEQYF. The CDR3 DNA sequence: TGTGCCAGCGGGGGACTAGCGTCGTACGAGCAGTACTTC.

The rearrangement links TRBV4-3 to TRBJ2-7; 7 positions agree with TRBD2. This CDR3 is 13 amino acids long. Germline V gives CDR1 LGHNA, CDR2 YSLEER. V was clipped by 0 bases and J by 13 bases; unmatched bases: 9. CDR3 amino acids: CASSQDTAGVKYF. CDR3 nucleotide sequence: TGCGCCAGCAGCCAAGATACTGCGGGGGTCAAATACTTC.

The CDR3 region is CATSKTRMEAYEQYF. The CDR3 DNA sequence: TGTGCCACTTCTAAGACACGTATGGAAGCCTACGAGCAGTACTTC. The V call is TRBV6-5, the J call TRBJ2-7; D ambiguous. The germline V and J ends were trimmed by 10 bases and 2 bases, with 21 bases remaining between them. The CDR3 extends over 15 amino acids. Germline V gives CDR1 MNHEY, CDR2 SVGAGI.

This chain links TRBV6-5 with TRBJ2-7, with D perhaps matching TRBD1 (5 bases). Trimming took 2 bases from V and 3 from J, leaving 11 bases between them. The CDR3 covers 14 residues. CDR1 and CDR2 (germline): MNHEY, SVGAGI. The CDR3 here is CASSYVQGGYEQYF. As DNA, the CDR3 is TGTGCCAGCAGTTACGTTCAGGGTGGCTACGAGCAGTACTTC.

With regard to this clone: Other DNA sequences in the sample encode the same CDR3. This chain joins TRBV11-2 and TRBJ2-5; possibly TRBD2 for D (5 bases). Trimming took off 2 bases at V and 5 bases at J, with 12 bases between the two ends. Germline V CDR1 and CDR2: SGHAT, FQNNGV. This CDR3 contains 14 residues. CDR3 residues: CASSLTGSGETQYF. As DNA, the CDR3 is TGTGCCAGCAGCTTAACGGGGTCCGGGGAGACCCAGTACTTC.

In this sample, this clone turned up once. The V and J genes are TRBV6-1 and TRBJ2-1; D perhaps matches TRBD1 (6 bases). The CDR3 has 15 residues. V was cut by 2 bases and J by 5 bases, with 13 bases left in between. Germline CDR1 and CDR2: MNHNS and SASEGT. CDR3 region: CASSERDTDDNEQFF. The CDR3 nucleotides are TGTGCCAGCAGTGAACGGGACACGGATGACAATGAGCAGTTCTTC.